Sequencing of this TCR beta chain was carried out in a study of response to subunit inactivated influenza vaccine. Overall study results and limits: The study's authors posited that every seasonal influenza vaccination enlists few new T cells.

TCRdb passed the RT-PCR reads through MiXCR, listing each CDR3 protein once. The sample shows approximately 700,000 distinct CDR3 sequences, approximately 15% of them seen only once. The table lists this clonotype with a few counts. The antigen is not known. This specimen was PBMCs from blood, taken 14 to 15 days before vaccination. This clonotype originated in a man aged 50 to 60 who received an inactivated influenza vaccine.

The CDR3 bases are TGTGCCAGCAGTCCCCCGCCGGGACGTAGCGGGAGGGCCCGCGGGGAGCTGTTTTTT. Its translation is CASSPPPGRSGRARGELFF. This rearrangement joins TRBV28 to TRBJ2-2, with 11 bases fitting TRBD2. The CDR3 sequence is 19 residues long. Germline trimming cut 5 bases from V and 7 bases from J; bases unmatched to any gene: 18. Germline CDR1 and CDR2: MDHEN and SYDVKM.